The clone carrying this T cell receptor (beta chain) counts as medium-sized. This entry comes from a study of sequential checkpoint blockade in melanoma. Data came from immunoSEQ multiplex PCR; TCRdb stores just in-frame clones and leaves some out. Counted here are about 8,200 clones, approximately 54% occurring once; the ten biggest clones make up roughly a sixth. Indicated treatment: randomized to nivolumab then ipilimumab (arm A) or the reverse (arm B). From thawed PBMCs, live CD3+CD8+ cells negative for CD19 and CD56 were sorted. V lost 4 bases and J lost 2; bases outside the gene matches: 9. The CDR3 covers 16 residues. Germline CDR1 reads MGHRA; CDR2 reads YSYEKL.

This sequence originates from a human donor with melanoma. This chain connects TRBV4-1 to TRBJ2-7, with TRBD1 matching 9 bases. The specimen was CD8+ T cells sorted from blood (inferred from file names), collected from a patient given nivolumab and ipilimumab in sequence. The CDR3 nucleotides are TGCGCCAGCAGCCTTAGCCGAGACAGGGGGGCCTACGAGCAGTACTTC. As protein: CASSLSRDRGAYEQYF.